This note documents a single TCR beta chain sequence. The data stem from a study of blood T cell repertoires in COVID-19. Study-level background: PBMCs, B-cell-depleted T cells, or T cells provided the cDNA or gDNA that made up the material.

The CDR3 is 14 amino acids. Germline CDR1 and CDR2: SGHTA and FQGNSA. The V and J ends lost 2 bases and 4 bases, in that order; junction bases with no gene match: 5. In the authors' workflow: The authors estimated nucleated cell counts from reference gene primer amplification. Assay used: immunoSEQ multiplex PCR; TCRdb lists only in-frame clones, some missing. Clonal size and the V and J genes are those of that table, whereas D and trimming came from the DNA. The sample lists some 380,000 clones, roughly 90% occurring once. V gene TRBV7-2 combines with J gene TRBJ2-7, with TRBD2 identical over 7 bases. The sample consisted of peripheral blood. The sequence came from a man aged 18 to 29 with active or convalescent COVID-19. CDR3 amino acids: CASSLQRGKYEQYF. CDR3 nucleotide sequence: TGTGCCAGCAGCTTACAGCGGGGAAAGTACGAGCAGTACTTC.